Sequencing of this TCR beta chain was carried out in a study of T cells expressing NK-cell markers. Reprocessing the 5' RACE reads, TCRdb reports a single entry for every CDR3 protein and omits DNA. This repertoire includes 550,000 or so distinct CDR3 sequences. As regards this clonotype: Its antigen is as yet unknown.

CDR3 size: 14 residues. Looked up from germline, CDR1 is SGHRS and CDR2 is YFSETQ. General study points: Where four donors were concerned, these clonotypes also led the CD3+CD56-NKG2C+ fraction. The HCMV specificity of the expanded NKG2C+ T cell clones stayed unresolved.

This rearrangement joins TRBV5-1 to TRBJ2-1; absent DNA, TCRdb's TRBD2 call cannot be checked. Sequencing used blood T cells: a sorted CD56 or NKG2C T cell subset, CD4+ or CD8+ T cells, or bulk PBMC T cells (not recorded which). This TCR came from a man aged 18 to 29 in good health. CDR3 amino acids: CASSPGTSRNEQFF.